The 2 T cell receptor beta chains in this list originate from one sample, sequenced in a study of early T cells in non-severe SARS-CoV-2 infection. TCRdb itself ran the 5' RACE reads through MiXCR, one entry per CDR3 protein. The table has 40,000 to 60,000 distinct CDR3 sequences, around 10% seen once; the top ten hold roughly 8.3%. The source material was whole blood. The receptor source for this set is an adult who was a healthcare worker with PCR-confirmed SARS-CoV-2 infection or an uninfected control (not recorded which).

This clonotype was seen once. The V gene is TRBV20-1, the J gene TRBJ1-2; 7 bases are a match to TRBD1. V trimming: 5 bases; J trimming: 4 bases; junction bases outside the gene matches: 7. CDR3 length: 13 amino acids. Germline CDR1 reads DFQATT; CDR2 reads SNEGSKA (reference sequence). CDR3 DNA: TGCAGTGCTCCAGTGGGACAGTTCTATGGCTACACCTTC. Translated, it gives CSAPVGQFYGYTF.

This clonotype has ten or more counts. V and J are TRBV3-1 and TRBJ2-7, with D hard to call. The CDR3 extends over 14 amino acids. Trimming cost V 0 bases and J 3 bases, with 9 bases left between them. The V gene's germline CDR1 is LGHDT and CDR2 YNNKEL (reference sequence). CDR3 in DNA: TGTGCCAGCAGCCAAGATGGGTTGGGCTACGAGCAGTACTTC. Translated: CASSQDGLGYEQYF.